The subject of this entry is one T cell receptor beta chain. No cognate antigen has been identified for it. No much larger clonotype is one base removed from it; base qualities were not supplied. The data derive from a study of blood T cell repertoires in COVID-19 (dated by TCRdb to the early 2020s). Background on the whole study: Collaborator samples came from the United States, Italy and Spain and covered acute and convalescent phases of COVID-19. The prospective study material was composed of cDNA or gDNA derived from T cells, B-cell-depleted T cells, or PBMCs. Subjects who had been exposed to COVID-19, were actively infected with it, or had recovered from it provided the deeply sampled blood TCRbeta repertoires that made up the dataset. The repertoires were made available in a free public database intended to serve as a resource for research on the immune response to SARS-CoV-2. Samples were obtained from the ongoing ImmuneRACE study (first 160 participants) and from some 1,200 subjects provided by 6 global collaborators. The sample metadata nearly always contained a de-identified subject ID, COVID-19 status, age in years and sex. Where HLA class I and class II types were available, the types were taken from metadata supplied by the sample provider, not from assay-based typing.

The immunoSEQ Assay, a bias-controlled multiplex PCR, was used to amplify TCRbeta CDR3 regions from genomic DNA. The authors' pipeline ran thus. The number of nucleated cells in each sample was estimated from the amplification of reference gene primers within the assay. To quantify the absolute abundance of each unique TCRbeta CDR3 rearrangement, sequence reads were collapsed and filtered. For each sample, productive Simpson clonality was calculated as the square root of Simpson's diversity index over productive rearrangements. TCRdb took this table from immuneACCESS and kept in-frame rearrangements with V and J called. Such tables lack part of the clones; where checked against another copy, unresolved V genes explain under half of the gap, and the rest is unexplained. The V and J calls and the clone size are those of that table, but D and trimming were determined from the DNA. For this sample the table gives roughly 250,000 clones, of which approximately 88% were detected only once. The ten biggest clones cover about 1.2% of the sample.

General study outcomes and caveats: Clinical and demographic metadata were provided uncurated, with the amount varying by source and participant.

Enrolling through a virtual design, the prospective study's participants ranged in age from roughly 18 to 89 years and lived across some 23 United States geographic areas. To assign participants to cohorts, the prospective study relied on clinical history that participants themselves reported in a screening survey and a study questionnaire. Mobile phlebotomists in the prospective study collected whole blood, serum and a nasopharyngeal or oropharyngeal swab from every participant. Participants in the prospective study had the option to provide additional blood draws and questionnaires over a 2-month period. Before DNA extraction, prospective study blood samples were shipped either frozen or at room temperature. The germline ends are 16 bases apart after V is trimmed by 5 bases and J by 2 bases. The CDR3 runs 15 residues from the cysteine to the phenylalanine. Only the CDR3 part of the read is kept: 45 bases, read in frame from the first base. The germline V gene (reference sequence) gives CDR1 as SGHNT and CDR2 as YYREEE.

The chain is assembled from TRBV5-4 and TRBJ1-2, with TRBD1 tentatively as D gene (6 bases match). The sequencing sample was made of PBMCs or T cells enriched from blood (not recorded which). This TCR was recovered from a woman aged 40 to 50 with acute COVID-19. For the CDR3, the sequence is CASRPTGPTNYGYTF. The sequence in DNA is TGTGCCAGCAGACCCACAGGGCCGACCAACTATGGCTACACCTTC.